Given below is one TCR beta chain in context. Its target is not known. The sample belongs to a study of Ad26.COV2.S vaccination and SARS-CoV-2 variants. Study-level findings and limits: A substantial breadth of spike-specific CD8+ and CD4+ T cell responses after vaccination has been reported.

The treatment is: some 20 received Ad26.COV2.S at low or high dose, single or two shots; 5 received placebo; per-sample allocation not given. Sampling was done on day 63 after the first vaccine or placebo injection. Produced via immunoSEQ multiplex PCR; TCRdb's table is partial and in-frame only. Of 400,000 to 500,000 clones listed, roughly 90% are singletons. This specimen was peripheral blood, taken in a trial of Ad26.COV2.S vaccine versus placebo. This TCR came from a person between 18 and 59 years old who received the Ad26.COV2.S COVID-19 vaccine or a placebo.

CDR3 sequence (DNA): TGTGCCAGTAGTATACAGAGCCTGAACACTGAAGCTTTCTTT. Translation gives CASSIQSLNTEAFF. The rearrangement joins TRBV19 to TRBJ1-1; no clear D. Trimming pared 2 bases from V and 0 bases from J, leaving 7 bases between. CDR1 and CDR2 (germline): LNHDA, SQIVND (reference sequence). CDR3 length: 14 residues.